This T cell receptor beta chain was captured by sequencing in a study of blood T cell repertoires in COVID-19. In the study overall: Samples taken during acute and convalescent COVID-19 were collected in the United States, Italy and Spain. Sources were T cells, B-cell-depleted T cells, or PBMCs; the material itself was cDNA or gDNA.

J was trimmed by 2 bases and V by 8 bases; bases with no gene match: 9. This CDR3 has 15 amino acids. Germline V gives CDR1 MNHEY, CDR2 SVGAGI. Under the authors' procedure: Estimates of nucleated cell counts were drawn from the amplification of reference gene primers. The assay was immunoSEQ multiplex PCR, and TCRdb's table has in-frame clones only and misses some. V and J calls and clone size follow that table, whereas D and trimming were derived from the DNA. Of approximately 86,000 clones detected, around 81% appear once; the ten largest clones hold around 3.1%. The sequence came from a man aged 50 to 59 with acute or convalescent COVID-19. The chain couples TRBV6-5 to TRBJ2-1, with TRBD1 matching over 7 bases. Material for sequencing was peripheral blood. This chain's CDR3 is CASGPPGTAYNEQFF. The CDR3 coding sequence is TGTGCCAGCGGACCCCCCGGGACAGCCTACAATGAGCAGTTCTTC.